This TCR beta chain was sequenced for a study of blood T cell repertoires in COVID-19. Study information: Researchers got acute and convalescent COVID-19 samples from the United States, Italy and Spain. PBMCs, B-cell-depleted T cells, or T cells provided the cDNA or gDNA that made up the material.

From germline, CDR1 is MDHEN and CDR2 SYDVKM. The V gene end was trimmed by 2 bases and the J gene end by 2 bases; junction bases not matched to a gene: 0. The CDR3 is 15 residues long. In the source study's methods: Nucleated cell number was recorded as an estimate derived from reference gene primer amplification. Clones were read by immunoSEQ multiplex PCR, and TCRdb kept only the in-frame ones, dropping some. That table is the source of V, J and clone size, and D and trimming were worked out from the DNA. This sample has 310,000 or so clones, with roughly 82% found just once. The receptor was isolated from a woman aged 45-65 years with acute or convalescent COVID-19. The sequenced material came from peripheral blood. This chain uses TRBV28 with TRBJ1-5; 10 nucleotides agree with TRBD1. Here the CDR3 reads CASSLGTGGNQPQHF. DNA of the CDR3: TGTGCCAGCAGTTTAGGGACAGGGGGCAATCAGCCCCAGCATTTT.